This T cell receptor beta chain was captured by sequencing in a study of OX40 agonist ivuxolimab in advanced cancers. The V gene end was trimmed by 4 bases and the J gene end by 0 bases; junction bases not matched to a gene: 6. This CDR3 has 16 amino acids. Per the germline V gene, CDR1 is SGHVS and CDR2 is FQNEAQ. The table came from immunoSEQ multiplex PCR; TCRdb's copy has only in-frame clones and leaves some out. This table has about 32,000 clones, around nine tenths appearing once. The sequencing used CD4+ or CD8+ T cells sorted from blood, collected in a trial of the OX40 agonist ivuxolimab. The receptor was derived from an adult with an advanced solid tumor such as melanoma, head and neck, liver or kidney cancer. The chain uses TRBV7-8 and TRBJ2-1; 7 nucleotides line up with TRBD1. CDR3 residues: CASSWSRDSSYNEQFF. DNA for the CDR3: TGTGCCAGCAGCTGGAGCCGGGACAGCTCCTACAATGAGCAGTTCTTC.